This section outlines one T cell receptor (beta chain) sequence together with its context. The target of this receptor is not known. No much larger clone exists at a distance of one base, and base qualities are not known. The data were obtained in a study of blood T cell repertoires in COVID-19 (dated by TCRdb to the early 2020s). The study in broad terms: Collaborator samples came from the United States, Italy and Spain and covered acute and convalescent phases of COVID-19. HLA class I and class II types, where available, came from metadata supplied by the sample provider rather than from assay-based typing. A de-identified subject ID, COVID-19 status, age in years and sex were almost always included in the sample metadata. Samples were obtained from the ongoing ImmuneRACE study (first 160 participants) and from over a thousand subjects provided by 6 global collaborators. The prospective study material was composed of cDNA or gDNA derived from T cells, B-cell-depleted T cells, or PBMCs. A freely available public database, intended as a resource for researchers studying the immune response to SARS-CoV-2, is where the repertoires were released. The dataset comprised deeply sampled blood TCRbeta repertoires from subjects exposed to, actively infected with, or recovered from COVID-19.

Study-level results and caveats: The amount of clinical and demographic metadata varied by source and participant and was provided uncurated.

The germline V gene gives CDR1 as SGHRS and CDR2 as YFSETQ. Trimming accounts for 4 bases at V and 13 bases at J, while the number of junction bases matched to no gene is 11. The CDR3, from cysteine to phenylalanine, totals 14 residues. Solely the CDR3 DNA is kept, with 42 bases framed from the first base. The collaborating institutions used their own protocols to collect whole blood in K2EDTA tubes. Collaborator samples were shipped for TCRbeta analysis as frozen whole blood, isolated PBMCs, or DNA extracted from either sample type. TCRbeta CDR3 regions were amplified from genomic DNA by means of the immunoSEQ Assay, a bias-controlled multiplex PCR. From the authors' description of their analysis: Nucleated cell counts per sample were estimated from amplification of reference gene primers within the assay. To quantify the absolute abundance of each unique TCRbeta CDR3 rearrangement, sequence reads were collapsed and filtered. Productive Simpson clonality was computed per sample as the square root of Simpson's diversity index over productive rearrangements. Sourced from immuneACCESS, this table was stored by TCRdb with only in-frame sequences that have V and J called. A share of the clones is absent; for the studies checked, an unresolved V gene accounts for under half, and the remainder has no known explanation. V and J calls and clone size come straight from that table; D and trimming were deduced from the DNA. A total of around 30,000 clones appear in this sample, around 83% of them only once. Around 26% of the sample is held by the ten biggest clonotypes.

Sample: peripheral blood. The chain employs TRBV5-1 and TRBJ1-6; 7 bases in between match TRBD1. This clonotype was sampled from a human donor in a cohort sampled during active COVID-19. In nucleotides, the sequence is TGCGCCAGCAGCAGGGACAGCCTGGCATCTCCCCTCCACTTT. It encodes CASSRDSLASPLHF. Outside the CDR3, residues come from the reference TRBV5-1 and TRBJ1-6 proteins, so the full variable domain is: KAGVTQTPRYLIKTRGQQVTLSCSPISGHRSVSWYQQTPGQGLQFLFEYFSETQRNKGNFPGRFSGRQFSNSRSEMNVSTLELGDSALYLCASSRDSLASPLHFGNGTRLTVT.